The 21 T cell receptor beta chains listed next were all sequenced from one sample in a study of cytomegalovirus exposure and HLA in healthy donors. PCR was performed using 60 Vbeta and 13 Jbeta primers. Produced via immunoSEQ multiplex PCR; TCRdb's table is partial and in-frame only. The sample records approximately 190,000 clones, approximately 88% being singletons. What was sequenced was PBMCs. Source of these receptors: a boy younger than 18 in good health and CMV-seronegative.

This chain uses TRBV5-4 with TRBJ1-1; a weak D match, TRBD1 (5 bases). V lost 3 bases and J lost 5, with 20 bases in between. This CDR3 comprises 16 residues. Per the germline V gene, CDR1 is SGHNT and CDR2 is YYREEE (reference sequence). The CDR3: CASSSQPTVGMTEAFF. The CDR3 DNA reads as TGTGCCAGCAGCTCGCAGCCGACAGTCGGTATGACTGAAGCTTTCTTT.

The V and J genes are TRBV19 and TRBJ2-2; D gene ambiguous. Germline loops: CDR1 LNHDA, CDR2 SQIVND (reference sequence). This CDR3 has 12 residues. The germline V and J ends were trimmed by 7 bases and 1 base, with 4 bases remaining between them. The chain's CDR3 is CASIRNTGELFF. As DNA, the CDR3 is TGTGCCAGTATCAGGAACACCGGGGAGCTGTTTTTT.

The chain couples TRBV7-5 to TRBJ1-1. TRBV7-5 is shown as a pseudogene. CDR3 size: 15 residues. The CDR3 DNA sequence: TGTGCCAGAAGTCCCCGGGCCGCGGGGGACACTGAAGCTTTCTTT. It yields the protein CARSPRAAGDTEAFF.

V usage is TRBV7-8 and J usage is TRBJ1-2; D not resolved. The ends were cut back, 1 base at V and 2 bases at J, with 8 bases in the middle. CDR3 size: 14 residues. Germline V CDR1 and CDR2: SGHVS, FQNEAQ. The CDR3 is CASSLEYSNYGYTF. The DNA of the CDR3 is TGTGCCAGCAGCTTAGAATACTCCAACTATGGCTACACCTTC.

The rearrangement links TRBV19 to TRBJ2-6, with D unresolved. The V end was cut by 7 bases, the J end by 1 base, with 8 bases between. Looked up from germline, CDR1 is LNHDA and CDR2 is SQIVND (reference sequence). The CDR3 is 14 amino acids. This CDR3 is CASNLYSGANVLTF. The DNA of the CDR3 is TGTGCCAGTAATCTATATTCTGGGGCCAACGTCCTGACTTTC.

The chain carries TRBV6-6 and TRBJ2-7; a possible D gene is TRBD1 (6 bases). The germline V gene encodes CDR1 MNHNY and CDR2 SVGAGI (reference sequence). Deletions cut 7 bases from V and 7 bases from J, with 17 bases between. The CDR3 runs to 13 residues. CDR3 bases: TGTGCCAGCACAGGGGCAGGGAGTGGTGAGCAGTACTTC. Its protein is CASTGAGSGEQYF.

This chain connects TRBV5-1 to TRBJ1-1, with TRBD1 identical over 10 bases. Germline V gives CDR1 SGHRS, CDR2 YFSETQ. This CDR3 contains 17 residues. V lost 3 bases, J lost 4 bases, and 12 bases stayed unmatched. In DNA, the CDR3 is TGCGCCAGCAGCTACCTCGGGACAGGGGAAAGAGGCACTGAAGCTTTCTTT. Residues: CASSYLGTGERGTEAFF.

The chain is built from TRBV7-2 and TRBJ2-3; D ambiguous. With 1 base removed from V and 4 bases from J, the gap between germline ends came to 9 bases. The CDR3 extends over 14 amino acids. Per the germline V gene, CDR1 is SGHTA and CDR2 is FQGNSA. The DNA for the CDR3 is TGTGCCAGCAGCTTAGGTGCCACTTCAGATACGCAGTATTTT. It translates to CASSLGATSDTQYF.

V usage is TRBV9 and J usage is TRBJ2-1; 7 nucleotides align to TRBD1. The CDR3 runs 15 residues. Germline CDR1 reads SGDLS; CDR2 reads YYNGEE. The trim removed 4 bases at V and 6 bases at J, leaving 10 bases unmatched. The DNA for the CDR3 is TGTGCCAGCAGCTCCCAGGGGGAGACAGTCAATGAGCAGTTCTTC. It encodes CASSSQGETVNEQFF.

The table lists this clone with a few counts. This sequence joins TRBV12-5 and TRBJ2-2; TRBD1 agrees at 7 bases. Trimming cost V 0 bases and J 3 bases; bases outside gene matches: 7. This CDR3 has 17 amino acids. Germline V lookup: CDR1 LGHNT, CDR2 FRNRAP. Here the CDR3 reads CASGLVRDSEYTGELFF. In DNA, the CDR3 is TGTGCTAGTGGTTTGGTAAGGGACAGCGAATACACCGGGGAGCTGTTTTTT.

This chain uses TRBV2 with TRBJ1-4, with TRBD1 matching over 10 bases. The CDR3 is made up of 15 amino acids. CDR1 SNHLY and CDR2 FYNNEI come from the germline V gene. The trim removed 7 bases at V and 6 bases at J, leaving 8 bases unmatched. The CDR3 DNA sequence: TGTGCCAGCACCCCCGACAGGGGGCGATATGAAAAACTGTTTTTT. Its protein product is CASTPDRGRYEKLFF.

The gene calls are TRBV11-3 and TRBJ2-1; TRBD2 matches at 10 bases. The CDR3 is 19 amino acids. Germline trimming cut 5 bases from V and 7 bases from J; bases unmatched to any gene: 20. Germline V CDR1 and CDR2: SGHNT, YENEEA. CDR3 residues: CASSRGASGRTSGRNEQFF. For the CDR3, the DNA is TGTGCCAGCAGCCGTGGCGCTAGCGGGAGAACCTCCGGGAGGAATGAGCAGTTCTTC.

The rearrangement links TRBV9 to TRBJ2-7; maybe TRBD1 (5 bases). V dropped 4 bases and J dropped 5 bases, with 19 bases sitting between them. The CDR3 spans 15 residues. Per the germline V gene, CDR1 is SGDLS and CDR2 is YYNGEE. CDR3 DNA: TGTGCCAGCAGCACAGGACCCGTGCTATTCGACGAGCAGTACTTC. This translates into CASSTGPVLFDEQYF. Full variable domain (rest looked up from reference TRBV9 and TRBJ2-7): DSGVTQTPKHLITATGQRVTLRCSPRSGDLSVYWYQQSLDQGLQFLIQYYNGEERAKGNILERFSAQQFPDLHSELNLSSLELGDSALYFCASSTGPVLFDEQYFGPGTRLTVT.

CDR3 in DNA: TGTGCCAGCAGCTTTAGGAAGACAGGGGAGGGACGCTTGGGCGGCTACACCTTC. It specifies CASSFRKTGEGRLGGYTF. The chain uses TRBV5-4 and TRBJ1-2, with 8 bases that match TRBD1. This CDR3 is built from 18 residues. V shed 2 bases, J shed 8 bases, and the junction held 20 bases outside the gene matches. In germline, CDR1 is SGHNT, CDR2 YYREEE (reference sequence).

The rearrangement joins TRBV5-1 to TRBJ2-5; 15 nucleotides line up with TRBD2. In germline, CDR1 is SGHRS, CDR2 YFSETQ. The CDR3 is 16 residues long. Losses at the gene ends were 2 bases for V and 5 bases for J; bases not matched to a gene: 4. The CDR3 coding sequence is TGCGCCAGCAGCTTTGGACTAGCGGGGGGGCTGGAGACCCAGTACTTC. Its translation is CASSFGLAGGLETQYF.

The chain is built from TRBV5-4 and TRBJ2-5; 11 bases are shared with TRBD2. The end of the DNA fits TRBJ2-7 better, so the J call may be wrong. Looked up from germline, CDR1 is SGHNT and CDR2 is YYREEE (reference sequence). The CDR3 has 15 amino acids. The CDR3, as DNA: TGTGCCAGCAGCTTGGCGACTAGCGGGGCCTACGAGCAGTACTTC. Its translation: CASSLATSGAYEQYF.

The genes are TRBV30 and TRBJ2-7; D is perhaps TRBD2 (5 bases). V was pared by 0 bases and J by 2 bases, with 8 bases between. The germline V gene encodes CDR1 GTSNPN and CDR2 SVGIG (reference sequence). The CDR3 runs 13 residues. CDR3 in amino acids: CAWSVYGAYEQYF. The CDR3 DNA follows: TGTGCCTGGAGTGTCTACGGGGCCTACGAGCAGTACTTC.

The rearrangement joins TRBV7-2 to TRBJ2-7; 8 bases agree with TRBD2. Germline loops: CDR1 SGHTA, CDR2 FQGNSA. The V and J ends lost 5 bases and 6 bases, in that order; junction bases with no gene match: 6. CDR3 length: 13 residues. CDR3 in amino acids: CASSPARGAEQYF. CDR3 in DNA: TGTGCCAGCAGCCCCGCGCGGGGGGCCGAGCAGTACTTC. Based on the CDR3 plus reference TRBV7-2 and TRBJ2-7, the full variable domain is GAGVSQSPSNKVTEKGKDVELRCDPISGHTALYWYRQSLGQGLEFLIYFQGNSAPDKSGLPSDRFSAERTGGSVSTLTIQRTQQEDSAVYLCASSPARGAEQYFGPGTRLTVT.

The gene calls are TRBV15 and TRBJ1-4, with 10 bases matching TRBD1. The CDR3 has 16 amino acids. Germline V gene data show CDR1 as LNHNV and CDR2 as YYDKDF (reference sequence). Losses at the gene ends were 4 bases for V and 8 bases for J; bases not matched to a gene: 10. The CDR3 reads CATSKLLGTGEEKLFF. The CDR3 DNA is TGTGCCACCAGCAAGCTCCTCGGGACAGGGGAAGAAAAACTGTTTTTT.

The chain joins TRBV10-3 to TRBJ2-3; possible D gene TRBD2, 6 bases. V gave up 10 bases and J gave up 4 bases, with 18 bases separating them. Germline V gives CDR1 ENHRY, CDR2 SYGVKD. The CDR3 runs 14 residues. CDR3 DNA sequence: TGTGCCAGCCGGGACTTCCAGACGCCAGATACGCAGTATTTT. This translates into CASRDFQTPDTQYF.

The chain combines TRBV27 with TRBJ1-2, with D uncertain. Trimming took off 3 bases at V and 2 bases at J, with 10 bases between the two ends. The CDR3 consists of 14 residues. Germline V gene sequence: CDR1 MNHEY, CDR2 SMNVEV (reference sequence). CDR3 bases: TGTGCCAGCAGTTTTGATCCGGTAAACTATGGCTACACCTTC. It is translated as CASSFDPVNYGYTF.